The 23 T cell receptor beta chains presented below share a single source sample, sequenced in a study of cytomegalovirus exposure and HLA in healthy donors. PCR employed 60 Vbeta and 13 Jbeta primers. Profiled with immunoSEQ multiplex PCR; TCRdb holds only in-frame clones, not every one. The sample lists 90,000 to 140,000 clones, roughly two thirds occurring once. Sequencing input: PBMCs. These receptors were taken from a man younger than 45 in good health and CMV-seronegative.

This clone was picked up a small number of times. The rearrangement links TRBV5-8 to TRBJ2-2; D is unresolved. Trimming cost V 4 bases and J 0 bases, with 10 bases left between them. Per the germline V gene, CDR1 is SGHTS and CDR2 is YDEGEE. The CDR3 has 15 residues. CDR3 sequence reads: CASSQALSNTGELFF. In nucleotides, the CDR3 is TGTGCCAGCAGCCAAGCACTATCGAACACCGGGGAGCTGTTTTTT. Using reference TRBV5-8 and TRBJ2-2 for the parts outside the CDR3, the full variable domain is EAGVTQSPTHLIKTRGQQATLRCSPISGHTSVYWYQQALGLGLQFLLWYDEGEERNRGNFPPRFSGRQFPNYSSELNVNALELEDSALYLCASSQALSNTGELFFGEGSRLTVL.

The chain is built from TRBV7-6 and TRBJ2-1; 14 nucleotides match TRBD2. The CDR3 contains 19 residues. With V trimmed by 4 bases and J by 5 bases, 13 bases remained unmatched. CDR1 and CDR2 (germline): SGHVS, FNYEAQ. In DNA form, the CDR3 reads TGTGCCAGCAGCTACCAGACTAGCGGGAGGGCCGACACACACAATGAGCAGTTCTTC. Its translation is CASSYQTSGRADTHNEQFF.

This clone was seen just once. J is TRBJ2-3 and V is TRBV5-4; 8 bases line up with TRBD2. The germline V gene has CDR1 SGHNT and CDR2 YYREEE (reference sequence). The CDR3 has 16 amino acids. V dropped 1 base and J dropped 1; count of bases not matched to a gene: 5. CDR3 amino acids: CASSLYLREGTDTQYF. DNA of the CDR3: TGTGCCAGCAGCTTGTATTTGCGGGAGGGCACAGATACGCAGTATTTT.

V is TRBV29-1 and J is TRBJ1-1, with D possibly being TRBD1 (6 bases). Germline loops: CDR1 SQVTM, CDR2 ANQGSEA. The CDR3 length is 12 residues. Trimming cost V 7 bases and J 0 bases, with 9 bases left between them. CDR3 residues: CSEGGMNTEAFF. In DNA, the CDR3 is TGCAGCGAAGGGGGAATGAACACTGAAGCTTTCTTT.

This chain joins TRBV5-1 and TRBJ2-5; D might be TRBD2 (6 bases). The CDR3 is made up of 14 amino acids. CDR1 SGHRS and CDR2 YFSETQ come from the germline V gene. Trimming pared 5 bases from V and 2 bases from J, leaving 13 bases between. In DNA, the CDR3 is TGCGCCAGCAGACCAATTGGAGGGCAAGAGACCCAGTACTTC. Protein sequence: CASRPIGGQETQYF.

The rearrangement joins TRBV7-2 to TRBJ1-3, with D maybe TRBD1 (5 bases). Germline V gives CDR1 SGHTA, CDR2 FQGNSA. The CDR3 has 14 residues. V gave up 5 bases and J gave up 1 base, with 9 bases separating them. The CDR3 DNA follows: TGTGCCAGCAGCGCGGGGACTTCTGGAAACACCATATATTTT. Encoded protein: CASSAGTSGNTIYF.

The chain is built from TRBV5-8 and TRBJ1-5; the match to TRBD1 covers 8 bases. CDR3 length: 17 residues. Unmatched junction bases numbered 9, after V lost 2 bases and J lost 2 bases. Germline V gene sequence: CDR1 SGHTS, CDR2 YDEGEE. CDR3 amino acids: CASSFAQGAGGNQPQHF. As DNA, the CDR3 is TGTGCCAGCAGCTTCGCGCAGGGGGCGGGAGGCAATCAGCCCCAGCATTTT.

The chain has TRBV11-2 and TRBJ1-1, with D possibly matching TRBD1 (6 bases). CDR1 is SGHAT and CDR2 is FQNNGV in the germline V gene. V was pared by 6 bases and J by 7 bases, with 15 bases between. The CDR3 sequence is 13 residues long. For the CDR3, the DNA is TGTGCCAGCAGGATGACAGGCGTACGTGAAGCTTTCTTT. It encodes CASRMTGVREAFF.

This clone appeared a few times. The CDR3 DNA is TGTGCCAGCAGCGTAGAGGTGGGGAGGGGGACGCAGTATTTT. It yields the protein CASSVEVGRGTQYF. The chain has TRBV9 and TRBJ2-3; D perhaps matches TRBD2 (7 bases). Germline V gene lookup returns CDR1 SGDLS and CDR2 YYNGEE. This CDR3 spans 14 amino acids. V was clipped by 0 bases and J by 9 bases, with 14 bases between them.

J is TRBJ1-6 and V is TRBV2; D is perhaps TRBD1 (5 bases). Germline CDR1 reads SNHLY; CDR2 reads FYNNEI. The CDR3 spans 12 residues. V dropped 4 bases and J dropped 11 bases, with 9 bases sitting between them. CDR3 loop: CASSVDSPPLHF. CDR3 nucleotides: TGTGCCAGCAGTGTCGACAGCCCACCCCTCCACTTT.

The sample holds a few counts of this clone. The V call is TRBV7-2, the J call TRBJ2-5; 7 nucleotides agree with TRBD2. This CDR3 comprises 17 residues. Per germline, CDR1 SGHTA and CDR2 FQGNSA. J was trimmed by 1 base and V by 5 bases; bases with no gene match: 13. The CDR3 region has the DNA TGTGCCAGCAGCGGTAGGGGAGGTGGGAGGGCCCAAGAGACCCAGTACTTC. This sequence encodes CASSGRGGGRAQETQYF.

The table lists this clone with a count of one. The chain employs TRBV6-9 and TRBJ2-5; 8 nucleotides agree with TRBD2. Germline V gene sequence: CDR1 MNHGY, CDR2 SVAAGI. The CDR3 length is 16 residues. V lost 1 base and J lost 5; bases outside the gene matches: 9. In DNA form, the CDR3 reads TGTGCCAGCAGTTATTTGCGGGAGGATTGGGGGGAGACCCAGTACTTC. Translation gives CASSYLREDWGETQYF.

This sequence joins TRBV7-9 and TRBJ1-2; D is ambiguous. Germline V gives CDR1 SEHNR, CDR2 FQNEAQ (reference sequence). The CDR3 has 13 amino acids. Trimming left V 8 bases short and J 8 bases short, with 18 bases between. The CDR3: CASGGESPVGYTF. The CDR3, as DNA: TGTGCCAGCGGCGGAGAATCCCCGGTAGGCTACACCTTC. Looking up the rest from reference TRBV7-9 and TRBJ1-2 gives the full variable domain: DTGVSQNPRHKITKRGQNVTFRCDPISEHNRLYWYRQTLGQGPEFLTYFQNEAQLEKSRLLSDRFSAERPKGSFSTLEIQRTEQGDSAMYLCASGGESPVGYTFGSGTRLTVV.

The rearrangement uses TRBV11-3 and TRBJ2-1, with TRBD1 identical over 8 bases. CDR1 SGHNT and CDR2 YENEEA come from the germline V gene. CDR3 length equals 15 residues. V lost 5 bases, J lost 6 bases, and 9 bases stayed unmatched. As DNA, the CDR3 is TGTGCCAGCAGCCAGGCCCGGACAGGGATCAATGAGCAGTTCTTC. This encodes CASSQARTGINEQFF.

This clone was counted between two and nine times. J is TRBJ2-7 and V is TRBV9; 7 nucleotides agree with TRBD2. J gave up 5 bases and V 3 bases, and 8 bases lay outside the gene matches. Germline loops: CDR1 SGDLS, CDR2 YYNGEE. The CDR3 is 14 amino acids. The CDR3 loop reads CASSGMGGPDEQYF. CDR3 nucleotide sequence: TGTGCCAGCAGCGGAATGGGAGGGCCCGACGAGCAGTACTTC.

CDR3 residues: CASSLVGEENEQYF. The CDR3, as DNA: TGTGCCAGCAGTTTGGTGGGAGAGGAAAACGAGCAGTACTTC. This chain connects TRBV28 to TRBJ2-7; possible D gene TRBD2, 5 bases. Germline CDR1 is MDHEN and CDR2 is SYDVKM. The CDR3 spans 14 residues. The germline V and J ends were trimmed by 3 bases and 5 bases, with 14 bases remaining between them.

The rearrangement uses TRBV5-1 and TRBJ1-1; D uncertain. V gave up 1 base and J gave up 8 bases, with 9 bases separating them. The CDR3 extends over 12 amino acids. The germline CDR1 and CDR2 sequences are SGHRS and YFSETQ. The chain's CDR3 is CASSLNVGEAFF. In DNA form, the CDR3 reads TGCGCCAGCAGCTTGAACGTGGGCGAAGCTTTCTTT.

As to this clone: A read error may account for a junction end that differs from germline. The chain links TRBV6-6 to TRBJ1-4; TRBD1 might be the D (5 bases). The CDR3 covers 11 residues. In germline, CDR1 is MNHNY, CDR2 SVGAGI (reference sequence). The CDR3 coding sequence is TGTGCCAGCAGTTCCGAGGACACCACGCGTTTT. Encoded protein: CASSSEDTTRF.

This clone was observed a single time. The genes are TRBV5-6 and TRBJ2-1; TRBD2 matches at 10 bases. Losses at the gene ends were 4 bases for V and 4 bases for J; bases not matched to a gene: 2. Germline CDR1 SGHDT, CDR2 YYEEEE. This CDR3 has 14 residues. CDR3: CASSGTSAYNEQFF. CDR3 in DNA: TGTGCCAGCAGCGGGACTAGCGCTTACAATGAGCAGTTCTTC.

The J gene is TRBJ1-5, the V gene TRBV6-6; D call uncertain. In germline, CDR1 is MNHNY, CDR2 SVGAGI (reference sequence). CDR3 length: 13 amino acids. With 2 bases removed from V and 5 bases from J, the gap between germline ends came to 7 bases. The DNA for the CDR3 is TGTGCCAGCAGTTACGGAGAGTATCAGCCCCAGCATTTT. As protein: CASSYGEYQPQHF.

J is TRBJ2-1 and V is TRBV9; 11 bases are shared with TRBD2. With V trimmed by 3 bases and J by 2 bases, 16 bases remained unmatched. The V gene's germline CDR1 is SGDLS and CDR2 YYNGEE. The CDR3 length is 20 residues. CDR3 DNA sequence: TGTGCCAGCAGCGGAAAAACACTGGGACTAGCGGAGATAACCTACAATGAGCAGTTCTTC. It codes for CASSGKTLGLAEITYNEQFF.

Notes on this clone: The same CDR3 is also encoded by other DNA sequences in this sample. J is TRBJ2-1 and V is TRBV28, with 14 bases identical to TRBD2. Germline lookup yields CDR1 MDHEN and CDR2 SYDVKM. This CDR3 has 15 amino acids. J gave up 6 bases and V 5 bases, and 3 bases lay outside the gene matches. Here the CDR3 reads CASSPGTSGSNEQFF. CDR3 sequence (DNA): TGTGCCAGCAGTCCCGGGACTAGCGGGAGCAATGAGCAGTTCTTC.

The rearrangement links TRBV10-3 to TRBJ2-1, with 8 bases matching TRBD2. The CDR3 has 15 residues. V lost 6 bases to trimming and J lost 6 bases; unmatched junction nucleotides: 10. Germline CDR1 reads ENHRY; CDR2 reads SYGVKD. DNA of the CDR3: TGTGCCATCAGGCAGCTAGCGGGCGTGGGCAATGAGCAGTTCTTC. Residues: CAIRQLAGVGNEQFF.